The source of this TCR beta chain is a study of regulatory T cells in long-lasting Graves disease. TCR beta libraries were built with iRepertoire HTBI primers and Arm-PCR of CDR3 regions. Via MiXCR, TCRdb re-called the multiplex PCR reads, giving one row per CDR3 protein. Of hundreds of thousands of distinct CDR3 sequences listed, 16% were seen once; the top ten hold approximately 18%. Looked up from germline, CDR1 is MDHEN and CDR2 is SYDVKM. The junction had 7 bases not matched to a gene; V was cut back by 7 bases and J by 5 bases. The CDR3 runs to 14 residues. Sample time point: newly diagnosed GD, antithyroid drugs for less than 3 months. After RNA was extracted from PBMCs, the TCR library was made from it. This clonotype was detected only a few times. This same sample was also taken into another study, of T cells in Graves' hyperthyroidism and ophthalmopathy. That study adds: Peripheral blood also featured most of the thyroid clonotypes expanded above 0.001. Before onset, by a median of around 6.4 months, the model predicted ophthalmopathy.

This sample comprised peripheral blood mononuclear cells (PBMCs), obtained at new diagnosis, from a patient treated with antithyroid drugs. The chain couples TRBV28 to TRBJ2-7; TRBD2 agrees at 11 bases. This clonotype was obtained from a young woman with Graves disease. CDR3 sequence: CASNIAGGSHEQYF. The CDR3 nucleotides read TGTGCCAGCAATATAGCGGGAGGGTCCCACGAGCAGTACTTC.